The T cell receptor beta chain under discussion was sequenced for a study of T cells in Graves' hyperthyroidism and ophthalmopathy. Whole-study context: Peripheral blood was acquired at first diagnosis, ahead of any therapy whatsoever.

This clonotype was found many times. Its antigen is not known. Broader study findings: With a median lead of approximately 6.4 months before onset, the model predicted ophthalmopathy.

The J segment lost 2 bases and the V segment lost 5 bases, leaving 6 bases of the junction unmatched. The CDR3 contains 16 residues. Germline V gene sequence: CDR1 SGHAT, CDR2 FQNNGV. Newly diagnosed patients aged 18 to 65 had hyperthyroidism of under 2 months' duration. Exclusion followed for patients with uncontrolled infection, other autoimmune disease, pregnancy or lactation. Amplified TCR beta CDR3 regions came from RNA transcripts. First-round RT-PCR of the TCR CDR3 relied on the HTBI primer set. TCRdb reanalysed the multiplex PCR reads using MiXCR and keeps one entry per CDR3 protein. The sample consists of hundreds of thousands of distinct CDR3 sequences, approximately 13% of them appearing once.

The V gene is TRBV11-2, the J gene TRBJ2-1; 10 bases match TRBD2. The sequencing input was blood. The clonotype was recovered from a woman in her thirties with Graves' hyperthyroidism that later progressed to Graves' ophthalmopathy. The DNA for the CDR3 is TGTGCCAGCAGCCGCGGACTAGCGGCCGCCTACAATGAGCAGTTCTTC. It translates to CASSRGLAAAYNEQFF. Variable domain in full (rest from reference TRBV11-2 and TRBJ2-1): EAGVAQSPRYKIIEKRQSVAFWCNPISGHATLYWYQQILGQGPKLLIQFQNNGVVDDSQLPKDRFSAERLKGVDSTLKIQPAKLEDSAVYLCASSRGLAAAYNEQFFGPGTRLTVL.